This TCR beta chain was sequenced for a study of blood T cell repertoires in COVID-19. On the study more broadly: Italy, Spain and the United States were the sources of the convalescent and acute COVID-19 samples. T cells, B-cell-depleted T cells, or PBMCs provided the cDNA or gDNA that served as material.

As originally analysed: Estimates of nucleated cell counts were drawn from the amplification of reference gene primers. This table comes from immunoSEQ multiplex PCR, and its TCRdb copy is limited to in-frame clones, with some not included. D and trimming were read from the DNA, whereas the V and J calls and clone size are those reported in that table. The table shows more than 75,000 clones, with approximately 90% occurring only once. What was sequenced was peripheral blood. The TCR comes from a man aged 30-40 years with acute or convalescent COVID-19.

CDR3 loop: CASSFRAGELFF. The CDR3 bases are TGCGCCAGCAGCTTCAGGGCCGGGGAGCTGTTTTTT. This chain links TRBV5-1 with TRBJ2-2; possibly TRBD1 for D (5 bases). Germline CDR1 SGHRS, CDR2 YFSETQ. This CDR3 region has 12 residues. Trimming stripped 2 bases from V and 6 bases from J, with 5 bases between.